This TCR beta chain comes out of a study of post-analysis software for immune sequencing data. Study results and limitations: Several TRBV segments were more frequent in patients than controls; TRBV5-6, TRBV5-1 and TRBV20-1 belonged to this group.

For this clonotype: Its specificity is not known.

The CDR3 totals 16 residues. Per germline, CDR1 MDHEN and CDR2 SYDVKM. Trimming left V 5 bases short and J 0 bases short, with 16 bases between. cDNA libraries for TCR beta contained unique molecular identifiers. TCRdb reanalysed the PCR reads using MiXCR and keeps one entry per CDR3 protein. The sample holds about 770,000 distinct CDR3 sequences; more than 45% are singletons and the top ten take 4.9%. The receptor was derived from a girl between 10 and 17 years old with multiple sclerosis. The chain recombines TRBV28 with TRBJ1-2; D perhaps matches TRBD1 (6 bases). Sequencing input: blood. The CDR3 is CASSRVGAPTNYGYTF. The CDR3 nucleotides are TGTGCCAGCAGTCGAGTGGGGGCCCCCACTAACTATGGCTACACCTTC.